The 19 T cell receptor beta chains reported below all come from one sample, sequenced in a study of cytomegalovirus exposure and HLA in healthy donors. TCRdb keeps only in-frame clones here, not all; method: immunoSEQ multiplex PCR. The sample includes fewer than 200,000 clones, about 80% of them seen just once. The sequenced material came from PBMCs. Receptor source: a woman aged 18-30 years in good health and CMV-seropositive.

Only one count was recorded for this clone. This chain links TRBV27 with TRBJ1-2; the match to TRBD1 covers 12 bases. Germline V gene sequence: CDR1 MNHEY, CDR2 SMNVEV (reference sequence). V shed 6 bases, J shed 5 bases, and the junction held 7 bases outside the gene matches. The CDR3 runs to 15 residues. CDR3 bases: TGTGCCAGCAGCCCCCTGGGACAGGGGGCTTATGGCTACACCTTC. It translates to CASSPLGQGAYGYTF.

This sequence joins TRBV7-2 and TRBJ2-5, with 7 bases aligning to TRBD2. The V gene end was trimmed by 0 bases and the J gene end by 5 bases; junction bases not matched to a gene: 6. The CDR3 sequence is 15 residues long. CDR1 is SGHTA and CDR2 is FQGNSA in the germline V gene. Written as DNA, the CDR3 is TGTGCCAGCAGCTTAGCAGCGGGGCGGTTCGAGACCCAGTACTTC. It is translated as CASSLAAGRFETQYF.

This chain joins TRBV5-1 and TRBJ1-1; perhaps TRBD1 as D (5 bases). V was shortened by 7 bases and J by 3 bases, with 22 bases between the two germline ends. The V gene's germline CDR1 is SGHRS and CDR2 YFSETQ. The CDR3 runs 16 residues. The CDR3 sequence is CASSHKSRGGDTEAFF. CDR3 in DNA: TGCGCCAGCTCCCATAAGAGTAGGGGAGGGGACACTGAAGCTTTCTTT. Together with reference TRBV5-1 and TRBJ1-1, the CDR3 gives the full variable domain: KAGVTQTPRYLIKTRGQQVTLSCSPISGHRSVSWYQQTPGQGLQFLFEYFSETQRNKGNFPGRFSGRQFSNSRSEMNVSTLELGDSALYLCASSHKSRGGDTEAFFGQGTRLTVV.

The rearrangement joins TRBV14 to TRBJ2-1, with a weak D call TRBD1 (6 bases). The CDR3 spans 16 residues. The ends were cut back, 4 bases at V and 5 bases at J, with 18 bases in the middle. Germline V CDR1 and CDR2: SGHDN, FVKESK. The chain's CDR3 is CASSRQQGRPDNEQFF. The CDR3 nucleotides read TGTGCCAGCAGCCGCCAACAGGGAAGGCCTGACAATGAGCAGTTCTTC.

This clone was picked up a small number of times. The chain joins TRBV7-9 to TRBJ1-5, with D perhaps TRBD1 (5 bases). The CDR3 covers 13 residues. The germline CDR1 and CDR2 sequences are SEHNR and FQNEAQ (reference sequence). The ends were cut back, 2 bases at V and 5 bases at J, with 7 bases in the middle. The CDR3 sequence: CASSLWGDQPQHF. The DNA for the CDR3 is TGTGCCAGCAGCTTATGGGGGGATCAGCCCCAGCATTTT. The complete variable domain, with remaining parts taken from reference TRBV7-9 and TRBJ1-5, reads DTGVSQNPRHKITKRGQNVTFRCDPISEHNRLYWYRQTLGQGPEFLTYFQNEAQLEKSRLLSDRFSAERPKGSFSTLEIQRTEQGDSAMYLCASSLWGDQPQHFGDGTRLSIL.

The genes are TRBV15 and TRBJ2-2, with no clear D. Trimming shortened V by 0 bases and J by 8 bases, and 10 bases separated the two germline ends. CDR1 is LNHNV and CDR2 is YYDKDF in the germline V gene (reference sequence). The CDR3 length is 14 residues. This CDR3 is CATSRERGPGELFF. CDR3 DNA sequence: TGTGCCACCAGCAGAGAACGTGGGCCAGGGGAGCTGTTTTTT. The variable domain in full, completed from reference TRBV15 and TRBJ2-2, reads DAMVIQNPRYQVTQFGKPVTLSCSQTLNHNVMYWYQQKSSQAPKLLFHYYDKDFNNEADTPDNFQSRRPNTSFCFLDIRSPGLGDTAMYLCATSRERGPGELFFGEGSRLTVL.

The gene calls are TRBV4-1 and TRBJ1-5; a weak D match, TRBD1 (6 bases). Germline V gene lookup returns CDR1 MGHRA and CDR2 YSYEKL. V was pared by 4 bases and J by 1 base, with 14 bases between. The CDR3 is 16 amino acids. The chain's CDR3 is CASSLGGQSSNQPQHF. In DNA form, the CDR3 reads TGCGCCAGCAGCCTTGGTGGACAGAGCAGCAATCAGCCCCAGCATTTT.

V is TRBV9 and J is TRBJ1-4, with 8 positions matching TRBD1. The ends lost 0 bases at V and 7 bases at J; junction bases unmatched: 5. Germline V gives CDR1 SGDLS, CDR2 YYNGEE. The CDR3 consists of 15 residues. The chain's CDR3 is CASSVGQGWPEKLFF. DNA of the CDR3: TGTGCCAGCAGCGTAGGACAGGGGTGGCCTGAAAAACTGTTTTTT.

CDR3 residues: CASSPGTSGGRTDTQYF. The CDR3 DNA follows: TGTGCCAGCAGCCCTGGGACTAGCGGGGGGAGAACAGATACGCAGTATTTT. The chain has TRBV11-1 and TRBJ2-3, with 15 positions matching TRBD2. J was trimmed by 3 bases and V by 5 bases; bases with no gene match: 6. Germline values: CDR1 SGHAT, CDR2 FQDESV (reference sequence). The CDR3 is 17 residues long.

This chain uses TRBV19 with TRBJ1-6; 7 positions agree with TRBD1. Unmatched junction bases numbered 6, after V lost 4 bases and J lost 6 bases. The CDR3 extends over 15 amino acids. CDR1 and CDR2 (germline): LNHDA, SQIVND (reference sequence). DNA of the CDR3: TGTGCCAGTAGTACCGGGACAGAGATTAATTCACCCCTCCACTTT. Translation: CASSTGTEINSPLHF.

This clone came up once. The CDR3 nucleotides are TGCGCCAGCAGCTTGGCAGAGGGACAGAAAAGAGTCTACGAGCAGTACTTC. Translation gives CASSLAEGQKRVYEQYF. This sequence joins TRBV5-1 and TRBJ2-7, with 7 bases that match TRBD1. The CDR3 totals 17 residues. The ends lost 0 bases at V and 3 bases at J; junction bases unmatched: 12. Germline V gene lookup returns CDR1 SGHRS and CDR2 YFSETQ.

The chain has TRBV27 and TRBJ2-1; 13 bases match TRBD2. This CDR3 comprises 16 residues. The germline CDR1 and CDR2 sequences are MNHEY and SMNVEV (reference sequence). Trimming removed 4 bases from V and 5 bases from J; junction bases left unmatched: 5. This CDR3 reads CASSSSLAGGNNEQFF. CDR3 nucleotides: TGTGCCAGCAGTTCGTCACTAGCGGGGGGGAACAATGAGCAGTTCTTC.

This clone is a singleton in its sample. CDR3 protein: CASSGRANEQYF. CDR3 nucleotide sequence: TGTGCCAGCAGTGGCAGGGCGAACGAGCAGTACTTC. This rearrangement joins TRBV6-5 to TRBJ2-7; D may be TRBD1 (5 bases). V was cut by 5 bases and J by 5 bases, with 10 bases left in between. This CDR3 is 12 amino acids long. From germline, CDR1 is MNHEY and CDR2 SVGAGI.

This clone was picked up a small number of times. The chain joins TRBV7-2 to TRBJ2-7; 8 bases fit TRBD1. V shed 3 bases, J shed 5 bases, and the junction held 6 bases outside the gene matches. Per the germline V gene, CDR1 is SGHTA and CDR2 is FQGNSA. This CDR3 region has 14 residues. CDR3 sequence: CASSLAQGVHEQYF. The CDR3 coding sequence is TGTGCCAGCAGCTTGGCACAGGGGGTCCACGAGCAGTACTTC.

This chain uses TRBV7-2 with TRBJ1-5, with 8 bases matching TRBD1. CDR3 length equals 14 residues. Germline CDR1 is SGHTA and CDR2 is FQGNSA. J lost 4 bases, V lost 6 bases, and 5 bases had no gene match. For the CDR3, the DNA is TGTGCCAGCAGTATACAGGGGGGGAATCAGCCCCAGCATTTT. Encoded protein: CASSIQGGNQPQHF.

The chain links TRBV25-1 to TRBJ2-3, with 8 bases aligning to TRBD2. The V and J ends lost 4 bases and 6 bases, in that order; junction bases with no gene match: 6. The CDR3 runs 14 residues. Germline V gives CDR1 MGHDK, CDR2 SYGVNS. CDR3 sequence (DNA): TGTGCCAGCAGTGTTGCGGGGGGCCAGGATACGCAGTATTTT. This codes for CASSVAGGQDTQYF.

For the CDR3, the DNA is TGTGCCAGCAGCCCTGGGACAGGGAGTTCACCCCTCCACTTT. It is translated as CASSPGTGSSPLHF. The J gene is TRBJ1-6, the V gene TRBV7-9, with TRBD1 matching over 9 bases. Germline CDR1 and CDR2: SEHNR and FQNEAQ (reference sequence). The ends lost 5 bases at V and 9 bases at J; junction bases unmatched: 5. This CDR3 region has 14 residues. Variable domain in full (rest from reference TRBV7-9 and TRBJ1-6): DTGVSQNPRHKITKRGQNVTFRCDPISEHNRLYWYRQTLGQGPEFLTYFQNEAQLEKSRLLSDRFSAERPKGSFSTLEIQRTEQGDSAMYLCASSPGTGSSPLHFGNGTRLTVT.

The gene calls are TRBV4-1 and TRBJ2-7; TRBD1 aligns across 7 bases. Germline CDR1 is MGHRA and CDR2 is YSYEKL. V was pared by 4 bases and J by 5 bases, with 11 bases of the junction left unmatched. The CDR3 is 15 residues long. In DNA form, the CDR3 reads TGCGCCAGCAGCCTTACCTTGACAGGGATGGACGAGCAGTACTTC. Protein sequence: CASSLTLTGMDEQYF.

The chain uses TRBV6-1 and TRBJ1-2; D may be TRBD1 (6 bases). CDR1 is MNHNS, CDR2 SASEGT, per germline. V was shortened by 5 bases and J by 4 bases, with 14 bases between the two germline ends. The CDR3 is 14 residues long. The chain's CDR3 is CASSPQGPPYGYTF. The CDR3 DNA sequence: TGTGCCAGCAGTCCACAGGGCCCCCCCTATGGCTACACCTTC.